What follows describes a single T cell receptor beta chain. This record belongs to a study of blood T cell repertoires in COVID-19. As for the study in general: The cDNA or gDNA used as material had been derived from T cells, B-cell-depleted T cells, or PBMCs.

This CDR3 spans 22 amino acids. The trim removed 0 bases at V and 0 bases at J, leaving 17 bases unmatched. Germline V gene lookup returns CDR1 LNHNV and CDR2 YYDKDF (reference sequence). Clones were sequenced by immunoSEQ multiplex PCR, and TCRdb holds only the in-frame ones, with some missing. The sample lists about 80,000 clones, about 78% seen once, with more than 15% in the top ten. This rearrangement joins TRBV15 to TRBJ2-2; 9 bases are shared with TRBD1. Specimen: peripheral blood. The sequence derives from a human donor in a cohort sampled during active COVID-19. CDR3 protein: CATSRERTGDGPSGSNTGELFF. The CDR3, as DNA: TGTGCCACCAGCAGAGAGAGGACAGGGGATGGTCCTAGCGGTTCGAACACCGGGGAGCTGTTTTTT.